The next 15 T cell receptor beta chains were all read from a single sample in a study of T cells in Graves' hyperthyroidism and ophthalmopathy. Amplification yielded TCR beta CDR3 regions, with RNA transcripts as the source. During a first-round RT-PCR of the TCR CDR3, the HTBI primer set was used. MiXCR was run by TCRdb on the multiplex PCR reads, yielding one entry per CDR3 protein. The sample lists some 490,000 distinct CDR3 sequences; about 20% were seen once. Input material: blood. The receptor set was obtained from a woman aged 65 to 85 with Graves' ophthalmopathy.

Ten or more counts support this clonotype. The chain combines TRBV12-3 or TRBV12-4 with TRBJ2-5; tentatively, D is TRBD2 (6 bases). V lost 1 base, J lost 6 bases, and 15 bases lay in between. The CDR3 is 15 residues long. CDR3 in amino acids: CASSLEVWREKTQYF. CDR3 nucleotide sequence: TGTGCCAGCAGTTTAGAGGTTTGGCGGGAAAAGACCCAGTACTTC.

The chain uses TRBV3-1 and TRBJ1-5; TRBD1 matches at 7 bases. The trim removed 0 bases at V and 3 bases at J, leaving 14 bases unmatched. CDR3 length equals 19 residues. From germline, CDR1 is LGHDT and CDR2 YNNKEL (reference sequence). CDR3 loop: CASSQDRPLPDRANQPQHF. The CDR3 DNA sequence: TGTGCCAGCAGCCAAGATAGGCCGTTACCCGACAGGGCCAATCAGCCCCAGCATTTT.

V gene TRBV11-2 combines with J gene TRBJ1-1, with TRBD1 as a possible D gene (6 bases). V shed 4 bases and J shed 1 base, with 25 bases lying between them. CDR3 length: 19 residues. The germline CDR1 and CDR2 sequences are SGHAT and FQNNGV. CDR3 in amino acids: CASSSLIRSRGGRNTEAFF. The DNA of the CDR3 is TGTGCCAGCAGCTCCCTAATCCGTTCCAGGGGAGGTCGGAACACTGAAGCTTTCTTT.

The rearrangement uses TRBV11-2 and TRBJ2-7, with D perhaps assigned TRBD1 or TRBD2 (5 bases each). The V end lost 5 bases, the J end lost 7 bases, and 15 bases lay between the germline ends. The V gene's germline CDR1 is SGHAT and CDR2 FQNNGV. The CDR3 loop spans 13 amino acids. CDR3: CASSPGGGGEQYF. DNA for the CDR3: TGTGCCAGCAGCCCCGGTGGGGGTGGAGAGCAGTACTTC.

The CDR3 coding sequence is TGCAGTGCAAAGGGACAGGCTCAGCCCCAGCATTTT. Translating it yields CSAKGQAQPQHF. The V and J genes are TRBV20-1 and TRBJ1-5; 8 positions agree with TRBD1. Trimming cost V 6 bases and J 6 bases; bases outside gene matches: 4. CDR1 and CDR2 (germline): DFQATT, SNEGSKA (reference sequence). The CDR3 extends over 12 amino acids.

This clonotype turned up a few times. This chain uses TRBV27 with TRBJ1-6, with 7 bases aligning to TRBD1. The CDR3 is 15 residues long. Looked up from germline, CDR1 is MNHEY and CDR2 is SMNVEV (reference sequence). The ends lost 6 bases at V and 6 bases at J; junction bases unmatched: 8. For the CDR3, the DNA is TGTGCCAGCAGCTCCCCGACAGGGAGTAATTCACCCCTCCACTTT. This gives the protein CASSSPTGSNSPLHF.

The rearrangement links TRBV9 to TRBJ2-1, with D maybe TRBD2 (5 bases). In germline, CDR1 is SGDLS, CDR2 YYNGEE. CDR3 length equals 15 residues. V lost 7 bases to trimming and J lost 0 bases, with 14 bases between them. CDR3 amino acids: CASGGIGVSYNEQFF. The CDR3, as DNA: TGTGCCAGCGGAGGAATTGGGGTCTCCTACAATGAGCAGTTCTTC.

The chain combines TRBV12-3 or TRBV12-4 with TRBJ1-1; D remains ambiguous. The CDR3 has 14 residues. Trimming cost V 5 bases and J 4 bases, with 14 bases left between them. The CDR3 here is CASSEGQVGTEAFF. CDR3 nucleotide sequence: TGTGCCAGCAGTGAAGGGCAGGTGGGCACTGAAGCTTTCTTT.

This clonotype came up many times. The rearrangement uses TRBV19 and TRBJ2-2; D possibly uses TRBD1 or TRBD2 (6 bases each). V was shortened by 7 bases and J by 7 bases, with 19 bases between the two germline ends. The CDR3 contains 15 residues. Germline V gene lookup returns CDR1 LNHDA and CDR2 SQIVND (reference sequence). In DNA, the CDR3 is TGTGCCAGTACCCCCAACGACAGGCGGGGCGGGGAGCTGTTTTTT. This sequence encodes CASTPNDRRGGELFF. Looking up the rest from reference TRBV19 and TRBJ2-2 gives the full variable domain: DGGITQSPKYLFRKEGQNVTLSCEQNLNHDAMYWYRQDPGQGLRLIYYSQIVNDFQKGDIAEGYSVSREKKESFPLTVTSAQKNPTAFYLCASTPNDRRGGELFFGEGSRLTVL.

This clonotype was picked up a small number of times. The chain is built from TRBV30 and TRBJ1-2; 7 nucleotides line up with TRBD1. Germline values: CDR1 GTSNPN, CDR2 SVGIG (reference sequence). V was pared by 2 bases and J by 7 bases, with 10 bases of the junction left unmatched. The CDR3 contains 14 residues. The CDR3 bases are TGTGCCTGGAGTCCGACGAGGGGGCGAAGTGGCTACACCTTC. It translates to CAWSPTRGRSGYTF.

This sequence joins TRBV6-2 or TRBV6-3 and TRBJ2-7; tentatively, D is TRBD1 (7 bases). Germline V gene sequence: CDR1 MNHEY, CDR2 SVGEGT. This CDR3 region has 14 residues. Trimming removed 9 bases at V and 3 bases at J, with 18 bases between. The CDR3 DNA sequence: TGTGCCAGTCGGGGGACAGTCTTCGGCTACGAGCAGTACTTC. Translated: CASRGTVFGYEQYF.

This clonotype was found a few times. The chain is built from TRBV18 and TRBJ2-3; D unresolved. V was trimmed by 2 bases and J by 4 bases, leaving 10 bases between them. Germline loops: CDR1 KGHSH, CDR2 LQKENI. This CDR3 comprises 14 residues. CDR3 protein: CASSPNSASDTQYF. In nucleotides, the CDR3 is TGTGCCAGCTCACCAAATTCGGCGTCAGATACGCAGTATTTT. The entire variable domain, with the rest obtained from reference TRBV18 and TRBJ2-3, is as follows: NAGVMQNPRHLVRRRGQEARLRCSPMKGHSHVYWYRQLPEEGLKFMVYLQKENIIDESGMPKERFSAEFPKEGPSILRIQQVVRGDSAAYFCASSPNSASDTQYFGPGTRLTVL.

The genes are TRBV6-1 and TRBJ2-2, with D perhaps TRBD2 (5 bases). This CDR3 has 15 amino acids. Germline values: CDR1 MNHNS, CDR2 SASEGT. Trimming left V 4 bases short and J 6 bases short, with 15 bases between. The CDR3 DNA follows: TGTGCCAGCAGTGGGGAACTAGGCTTCGCCGGGGAGCTGTTTTTT. It is translated as CASSGELGFAGELFF.

Ten or more counts support this clonotype. This sequence joins TRBV2 and TRBJ2-7; 10 bases align to TRBD2. The V gene end was trimmed by 7 bases and the J gene end by 5 bases; junction bases not matched to a gene: 8. The CDR3 contains 14 residues. The germline gives CDR1 SNHLY, CDR2 FYNNEI. The CDR3 region has the DNA TGTGCCAGCAAAAGCGGGAGGGCCTTGGACGAGCAGTACTTC. Translation: CASKSGRALDEQYF. Drawing the rest from reference TRBV2 and TRBJ2-7, the complete variable domain is EPEVTQTPSHQVTQMGQEVILRCVPISNHLYFYWYRQILGQKVEFLVSFYNNEISEKSEIFDDQFSVERPDGSNFTLKIRSTKLEDSAMYFCASKSGRALDEQYFGPGTRLTVT.

This clonotype was observed a few times. V and J are TRBV20-1 and TRBJ2-1; 14 bases are a match to TRBD2. The J segment lost 6 bases and the V segment lost 0 bases, leaving 7 bases of the junction unmatched. This CDR3 is 17 amino acids long. Per germline, CDR1 DFQATT and CDR2 SNEGSKA (reference sequence). CDR3 loop: CSARDGGLAGAPNEQFF. DNA for the CDR3: TGCAGTGCTAGAGATGGGGGACTAGCGGGAGCGCCCAATGAGCAGTTCTTC.